The rows below give T cell receptor beta chains drawn from one sample of a study of cytomegalovirus exposure and HLA in healthy donors. The data were produced by immunoSEQ multiplex PCR, yet TCRdb's version contains in-frame clones alone and is incomplete. The sample yields about 89,000 clones, roughly three quarters seen once. The sequenced sample consisted of PBMCs. These receptors were obtained from a young man in good health and CMV-seronegative. Both conserved end residues are part of each CDR3. D genes are given only for firm matches. Not all rows give a size; the values are once, few, many and, for expanded clones, a class.

J	D	V	size	CDR3	DNA
TRBJ2-7	NA	TRBV4-1	NA	CASSQVPIRGGSYEQYF	TGCGCCAGCAGCCAAGTCCCGATACGGGGTGGCTCCTACGAGCAGTACTTC
TRBJ1-2	NA	TRBV5-5	NA	CASSLTPSNYGYTF	TGTGCCAGCAGCTTGACACCCTCAAACTATGGCTACACCTTC
TRBJ1-2	NA	TRBV28	NA	CASTPGDNYYGYTF	TGTGCCAGCACCCCAGGGGATAACTACTATGGCTACACCTTC
TRBJ2-2	NA	TRBV2	NA	CASSLLDGELFF	TGTGCCAGCAGTTTACTAGACGGGGAGCTGTTTTTT
TRBJ2-1	NA	TRBV5-4	NA	CASSLETAAEQFF	TGTGCCAGCAGCTTGGAGACTGCAGCTGAGCAGTTCTTC
TRBJ2-3	TRBD1	TRBV6-5	NA	CASRPQGAGDTQYF	TGTGCCAGCAGGCCTCAGGGGGCAGGGGATACGCAGTATTTT
TRBJ1-1	NA	TRBV4-2	NA	CASSPTGPEEAFF	TGTGCCAGCAGCCCGACGGGTCCCGAGGAAGCTTTCTTT
TRBJ2-3	TRBD2	TRBV2	once	CASRSRGVFSDTQYF	TGTGCCAGCAGAAGTCGGGGGGTTTTTTCAGATACGCAGTATTTT
TRBJ1-2	NA	TRBV30	few	CAWSLRGNGYTF	TGTGCCTGGAGTTTAAGGGGCAATGGCTACACCTTC
TRBJ2-1	TRBD1	TRBV25-1	NA	CASRPGTGEYNEQFF	TGTGCCAGCAGACCCGGGACAGGGGAATACAATGAGCAGTTCTTC
TRBJ1-2	TRBD1	TRBV5-4	NA	CASSSPDRGESSYTF	TGTGCCAGCAGCTCCCCGGACAGGGGCGAGTCAAGCTACACCTTC
TRBJ1-5	NA	TRBV19	NA	CASSTPGRGSNQPQHF	TGTGCCAGTAGTACCCCCGGCAGGGGTAGCAATCAGCCCCAGCATTTT
TRBJ2-3	NA	TRBV6-5	NA	CASSYGLSTHTDTQYF	TGTGCCAGCAGTTACGGACTTTCCACACACACAGATACGCAGTATTTT
TRBJ1-2	TRBD1	TRBV6-5	NA	CASSRDRGNYGYTF	TGTGCCAGCAGTAGGGACAGGGGGAACTATGGCTACACCTTC
TRBJ2-5	NA	TRBV18	NA	CASSPRQAETQYF	TGTGCCAGCTCACCTCGACAGGCAGAGACCCAGTACTTC
TRBJ2-7	TRBD2	TRBV5-8	once	CASSLDGTSVYEQYF	TGTGCCAGCAGCTTGGACGGGACTAGTGTCTACGAGCAGTACTTC
TRBJ2-5	TRBD2	TRBV7-8	NA	CASSLGLAGGNGETQYF	TGTGCCAGCAGCTTAGGCCTAGCGGGGGGGAATGGGGAGACCCAGTACTTC
TRBJ2-2	TRBD1	TRBV5-4	once	CASSPGTGGTGELFF	TGTGCCAGCAGCCCAGGGACAGGCGGCACCGGGGAGCTGTTTTTT
TRBJ1-1	NA	TRBV29-1	NA	CSVEGGLHTEAFF	TGCAGCGTTGAGGGGGGGCTGCACACTGAAGCTTTCTTT
TRBJ1-4	NA	TRBV5-6	NA	CASSLASGGNEKLFF	TGTGCCAGCAGCTTGGCTTCGGGCGGGAATGAAAAACTGTTTTTT
TRBJ2-1	TRBD2	TRBV6-5	NA	CASSYGLAGYNEQFF	TGTGCCAGCAGTTACGGACTAGCGGGTTACAATGAGCAGTTCTTC
TRBJ2-7	TRBD2	TRBV29-1	NA	CSVRGGRNEQYF	TGCAGCGTTCGGGGGGGCAGAAACGAGCAGTACTTC
TRBJ2-7	TRBD2	TRBV18	few	CASSHRGTRGDEQYF	TGTGCCAGCTCCCATAGGGGGACTAGGGGCGACGAGCAGTACTTC
TRBJ1-3	TRBD1	TRBV7-9	few	CASALSSSGTGAGNTIYF	TGTGCCAGCGCGCTTAGTTCTTCCGGGACAGGGGCTGGAAACACCATATATTTT
TRBJ2-6	NA	TRBV11-2	NA	CASSLGQTGANVLTF	TGTGCCAGCAGCCTCGGACAGACTGGGGCCAACGTCCTGACTTTC
TRBJ2-7	NA	TRBV9	NA	CASSPQGDEVEQYF	TGTGCCAGCAGCCCACAGGGAGATGAGGTCGAGCAGTACTTC
TRBJ1-1	TRBD1	TRBV29-1	once	CSVDTGGAAEAFF	TGCAGCGTTGACACAGGGGGCGCCGCTGAAGCTTTCTTT
TRBJ1-6	TRBD1	TRBV4-1	few	CASSPGQGGSPLHF	TGCGCCAGCAGCCCCGGGCAGGGGGGTTCACCCCTCCACTTT
TRBJ2-7	TRBD2	TRBV27	NA	CASSPREGLSYEQYF	TGTGCCAGCAGCCCGCGGGAGGGACTGAGCTACGAGCAGTACTTC
TRBJ1-2	TRBD1	TRBV10-2	few	CASSEDRGSGYGYTF	TGCGCCAGCAGTGAGGACAGGGGTTCGGGCTATGGCTACACCTTC
TRBJ2-1	NA	TRBV6-6	NA	CATGLADYNEQFF	TGTGCCACCGGACTCGCGGATTACAATGAGCAGTTCTTC
TRBJ2-1	TRBD1	TRBV19	NA	CASSFPGTGNNEQFF	TGTGCCAGTAGTTTCCCCGGGACAGGCAATAATGAGCAGTTCTTC
TRBJ1-1	NA	TRBV12-1	large	CASSFKSGTYKAFF	TGTGCCAGCAGCTTCAAATCCGGGACATACAAAGCTTTCTTT
TRBJ2-4	NA	TRBV6-5	NA	CASSVHGGTKNIQYF	TGTGCCAGCAGCGTACACGGAGGAACCAAAAACATTCAGTACTTC
TRBJ1-5	NA	TRBV19	few	CASSIEAGEQPQHF	TGTGCCAGTAGTATAGAGGCAGGGGAACAGCCCCAGCATTTT
TRBJ2-7	NA	TRBV28	NA	CASSLRWYEQYF	TGTGCCAGCAGCCTCAGATGGTACGAGCAGTACTTC